A selection of T cell receptor beta chains follows, all from one sample in a study of T cell changes during pregnancy in multiple sclerosis. Assay: immunoSEQ multiplex PCR; the TCRdb copy retains only in-frame clones and omits some. Counted here are 50,000 to 65,000 clones, approximately 93% occurring once; the ten biggest clones make up roughly 3%. Sequenced material: CD8+ T cells from peripheral blood mononuclear cells, taken in the second trimester of pregnancy. The receptors originated from a female donor with multiple sclerosis, enrolled in a pregnancy study. The CDR3 runs from the conserved cysteine through the conserved F or W. Each record gives: D gene, clone size, V gene, J gene, CDR3 DNA, CDR3 protein. A D gene is named only where the DNA matches it firmly. Where a row states a size, it is once, few, many or the class of an expanded clone; other rows omit it.

D: .
size: .
V: TRBV7-9
J: TRBJ2-2
DNA: TGTGCCAGCAGCTTAGACAGGGCCCAGACCGGGGAGCTGTTTTTT
CDR3: CASSLDRAQTGELFF

D: .
size: .
V: TRBV5-6
J: TRBJ1-2
DNA: TGTGCCAGCAGCTTGGGAATGGTCGAAGCGAACTATGGCTACACCTTC
CDR3: CASSLGMVEANYGYTF

D: TRBD2
size: .
V: TRBV9
J: TRBJ2-1
DNA: TGTGCCAGCAGCGTAGAGCGGCTAGCGGGAGGGGGTGAGCAGTTCTTC
CDR3: CASSVERLAGGGEQFF

D: TRBD1
size: .
V: TRBV19
J: TRBJ1-1
DNA: TGTGCCAGTATGACAGGGGCTTCTGAAGCTTTCTTT
CDR3: CASMTGASEAFF

D: .
size: .
V: TRBV7-9
J: TRBJ2-7
DNA: TGTGCCAGCAGCCCGCTGGGGGGGCGTGCCTACGAGCAGTACTTC
CDR3: CASSPLGGRAYEQYF

D: .
size: .
V: TRBV4-1
J: TRBJ2-7
DNA: TGCGCCAGCAGCCAGGGGGACAACTCCTACGAGCAGTACTTC
CDR3: CASSQGDNSYEQYF

D: TRBD2
size: .
V: TRBV6-5
J: TRBJ2-1
DNA: TGTGCCAGCAGTCGAGCGGGGGACATTTACAATGAGCAGTTCTTC
CDR3: CASSRAGDIYNEQFF

D: .
size: .
V: TRBV19
J: TRBJ1-5
DNA: TGTGCCAGTAGTATCGCAGGGTTATCAAATCAGCCCCAGCATTTT
CDR3: CASSIAGLSNQPQHF

D: .
size: once
V: TRBV5-1
J: TRBJ2-7
DNA: TGCGCCAGCAGCCCCTCCCCCGCGGGCGGCGAGCAGTACTTC
CDR3: CASSPSPAGGEQYF

D: TRBD2
size: .
V: TRBV6-4
J: TRBJ2-1
DNA: TGTGCCAGCAACAAATCCTGGGGGGGTTACAATGAGCAGTTCTTC
CDR3: CASNKSWGGYNEQFF

D: TRBD1
size: once
V: TRBV7-9
J: TRBJ2-7
DNA: TGTGCCAGCCTCGGGGACAGGGGTTTCGACGAGCAGTACTTC
CDR3: CASLGDRGFDEQYF

D: .
size: .
V: TRBV13
J: TRBJ1-4
DNA: TGTGCCAGCAGCTCCCGATCCGGGGGGGGGAAACTGTTTTTT
CDR3: CASSSRSGGGKLFF

D: TRBD1
size: .
V: TRBV25-1
J: TRBJ1-1
DNA: TGTGCCAGCACTTGGACAGGGGCCACTGAAGCTTTCTTT
CDR3: CASTWTGATEAFF

D: .
size: .
V: TRBV4-2
J: TRBJ2-2
DNA: TGTGCCAGCAGCCACCGGGTAGGGAACACCGGGGAGCTGTTTTTT
CDR3: CASSHRVGNTGELFF

D: .
size: .
V: TRBV27
J: TRBJ1-5
DNA: TGTGCCAGCAGTTTTTGGGCGGGGGATCAGCCCCAGCATTTT
CDR3: CASSFWAGDQPQHF

D: .
size: .
V: TRBV7-9
J: TRBJ2-7
DNA: TGTGCCAGCAGCGAGACCCAGGGCTACCGTCCCTACGAGCAGTACTTC
CDR3: CASSETQGYRPYEQYF

D: .
size: .
V: TRBV5-5
J: TRBJ2-7
DNA: TGTGCCAGCAGCTCCCAGACATATTCCTACGAGCAGTACTTC
CDR3: CASSSQTYSYEQYF

D: TRBD1
size: once
V: TRBV5-6
J: TRBJ1-5
DNA: TGTGCCAGCAGCCTCGAGGGACAGGGAAGCAATCAGCCCCAGCATTTT
CDR3: CASSLEGQGSNQPQHF

D: .
size: .
V: TRBV28
J: TRBJ2-3
DNA: TGTGCCAGCAGTTTGGAAGGGGTAACAGATACGCAGTATTTT
CDR3: CASSLEGVTDTQYF

D: TRBD1
size: .
V: TRBV27
J: TRBJ1-2
DNA: TGTGCCAGCGGGACAGGGGGCAACTATGGCTACACCTTC
CDR3: CASGTGGNYGYTF

D: .
size: .
V: TRBV6-5
J: TRBJ2-1
DNA: TGTGCCAGCAGTACTAGTACCGCCAATGAGCAGTTCTTC
CDR3: CASSTSTANEQFF

D: .
size: .
V: TRBV19
J: TRBJ2-1
DNA: TGTGCCAGTAGTATAAGAGGTGTCAGTGAGCAGTTCTTC
CDR3: CASSIRGVSEQFF